Listed below are T cell receptor beta chains from one sample, sequenced in a study of shared clonotypes between healthy human individuals. Here immunoSEQ multiplex PCR was the method, and the copy in TCRdb shows in-frame clones only, minus some. Seen here are about half a million clones, 70% to 80% observed once, and the top ten hold around 12%. Sequencing was performed on PBMCs. The receptor set was obtained from a woman aged 40 to 49 in good health. Some clones in this sample may be carry-over from other donors' samples. Both conserved end residues are part of each CDR3. The D gene is left open where the match is weak. The size of a clone is reported for some rows only, either as once, few or many, or as a class for expanded clones.

cdr3_nt	cdr3_aa	clone_size	v_call	j_call	d_call	cdr3_length
TGTGCCAGCGGTCTTTCCGGGGCCTTTCGGGAGACCCAGTACTTC	CASGLSGAFRETQYF	-	TRBV4-2	TRBJ2-5	-	15
TGTGCCAGCAGCGGACAGGGGTACGAGCAGTACTTC	CASSGQGYEQYF	once	TRBV9	TRBJ2-7	TRBD1	12
TGTGCCAGCAGTTTAGAACAGGGGGCGATGGAGACCCAGTACTTC	CASSLEQGAMETQYF	-	TRBV27	TRBJ2-5	TRBD1	15
TGTGCCAGCTCACCACTCCTCAGACAGGACGAGGGAAACACCATATATTTT	CASSPLLRQDEGNTIYF	once	TRBV18	TRBJ1-3	-	17
TGTGCCAGCAGCTTGGCGGGGGCGCAAGAGACCCAGTACTTC	CASSLAGAQETQYF	-	TRBV5-4	TRBJ2-5	-	14
TGTGCCAGCAGCGCAGTAGCGGGAGGGCAGTACGAGCAGTACTTC	CASSAVAGGQYEQYF	-	TRBV5-4	TRBJ2-7	TRBD2	15
TGTGCCAGCAGCTGGGACGGTAAAAGCAATCAGCCCCAGCATTTT	CASSWDGKSNQPQHF	-	TRBV7-2	TRBJ1-5	-	15
TGTGCCAGCCGAACACGCGGGGTCACAGATACGCAGTATTTT	CASRTRGVTDTQYF	-	TRBV6-5	TRBJ2-3	-	14
TGTGCCAGTAGTAGGAGGACAGGGGGCGGCAGAGAGACCCAGTACTTC	CASSRRTGGGRETQYF	-	TRBV19	TRBJ2-5	TRBD1	16
TGTGCCAGCAGTGACGACTTTCTCCTAAATGAGCAGTTCTTC	CASSDDFLLNEQFF	-	TRBV6-1	TRBJ2-1	-	14
TGTGCCAGCAGTTTATCCCCCAAAGAGCAGTACTTC	CASSLSPKEQYF	-	TRBV28	TRBJ2-7	-	12
TGCAGTGTTGGGGACAGGGGAGAGCAGTTCTTC	CSVGDRGEQFF	-	TRBV20-1	TRBJ2-1	TRBD1	11
TGTGCCAGCAGCTTGGCACCCCGCGGGGGGGCCGGGGAGCTGTTTTTT	CASSLAPRGGAGELFF	once	TRBV5-4	TRBJ2-2	TRBD2	16
TGTGCCTGGAACCTAGCGGGAGTAGGGGGTGAGCAGTTCTTC	CAWNLAGVGGEQFF	few	TRBV30	TRBJ2-1	TRBD2	14
TGTGCCAGCAGCCCCCAACTTGGAGCGGGAGTGCAAGAGACCCAGTACTTC	CASSPQLGAGVQETQYF	-	TRBV7-2	TRBJ2-5	TRBD2	17
TGTGCCAGCAGCAAGGACTACAATGAGCAGTTCTTC	CASSKDYNEQFF	-	TRBV7-2	TRBJ2-1	-	12
TGTGCCAGCAGCTCACCACGGGCCCTTCCACAGGCTACTTGGACTGAAGCTTTCTTT	CASSSPRALPQATWTEAFF	-	TRBV7-9	TRBJ1-1	-	19
TGTGCCTGGAGTCGGGACAATAATGAAAAACTGTTTTTT	CAWSRDNNEKLFF	-	TRBV30	TRBJ1-4	-	13
TGTGCCAGTAGAGAAATAGGACAGATCATGCATCAGCCCCAGCATTTT	CASREIGQIMHQPQHF	-	TRBV19	TRBJ1-5	-	16
TGTGCCAGCAGCTTCGGAACAGGACAGGGGGACCACGAGCAGTACTTC	CASSFGTGQGDHEQYF	once	TRBV5-6	TRBJ2-7	TRBD1	16
TGTGCCAGCAGCTTACCTCCGGACACTGAAGCTTTCTTT	CASSLPPDTEAFF	-	TRBV7-2	TRBJ1-1	-	13
TGTGCCAGCAGTTTAAGCGGGAGCTACGAGCAGTACTTC	CASSLSGSYEQYF	-	TRBV27	TRBJ2-7	TRBD2	13
TGTGCCAGCAGTCAATCTCCCAGCTCCTACGAGCAGTACTTC	CASSQSPSSYEQYF	-	TRBV28	TRBJ2-7	-	14
TGTGCCAGCAGTTTAGTGCTAGTCGCTGAGCAGTTCTTC	CASSLVLVAEQFF	-	TRBV28	TRBJ2-1	-	13
TGTGCCAGCAGTGAAGCGCTAGGGATTGGTGGCTACACCTTC	CASSEALGIGGYTF	many	TRBV2	TRBJ1-2	-	14
TGCGCCAGCAGCCAAGTCTTGACCAGAACTAGCACAGATACGCAGTATTTT	CASSQVLTRTSTDTQYF	-	TRBV4-3	TRBJ2-3	-	17
TGCAGCGTTGACGTTGGGAGGAACTATGGCTACACCTTC	CSVDVGRNYGYTF	-	TRBV29-1	TRBJ1-2	-	13
TGCGCCAGCCAGGGTGGGAGCAGTTACAATGAGCAGTTCTTC	CASQGGSSYNEQFF	-	TRBV4-1	TRBJ2-1	-	14
TGTGCCTGGAGGGGACTAGCGGACACCGGGGAGCTGTTTTTT	CAWRGLADTGELFF	-	TRBV30	TRBJ2-2	TRBD2	14
TGTGCCAGCAGCTCGGGACAAAGGGTGAATGGCTACACCTTC	CASSSGQRVNGYTF	-	TRBV7-2	TRBJ1-2	-	14
TGTGCCAGCAGCTTAGCGGGGCGGCCAGGGGGAAGGGAGACCCAGTACTTC	CASSLAGRPGGRETQYF	-	TRBV5-4	TRBJ2-5	-	17
TGTGCCAGCAGCTTGGAGCCGAGGGATGGCTACACCTTC	CASSLEPRDGYTF	many	TRBV5-4	TRBJ1-2	-	13
TGTGCCAGCAGCCAAGATCGACGGATCGGCTACACCTTC	CASSQDRRIGYTF	few	TRBV14	TRBJ1-2	-	13
TGTGCCAGCAGCTTAGGATATGAGCAGTTCTTC	CASSLGYEQFF	-	TRBV11-1	TRBJ2-1	-	11
TGCGCCAGCAGCTTGGACGGGACGACCTACGAGCAGTACTTC	CASSLDGTTYEQYF	-	TRBV5-1	TRBJ2-7	-	14
TGCGCCAGCAGTGAGCGCGGGACTAACCAAGAGACCCAGTACTTC	CASSERGTNQETQYF	-	TRBV10-2	TRBJ2-5	TRBD2	15
TGCGCCAGCAGTGGGAGACTAGCGGGTCCCATGGAGTACTTC	CASSGRLAGPMEYF	-	TRBV10-1	TRBJ2-7	TRBD2	14
TGTGCCAGCTCACCTGGACAAGACTATGGCTACACCTTC	CASSPGQDYGYTF	-	TRBV18	TRBJ1-2	-	13
TGTGCCAGCTCACCCATGGGCACCCGGGAGCTGTTTTTT	CASSPMGTRELFF	-	TRBV18	TRBJ2-2	-	13
TGCGCCAGCAGCTTCGCGGGACAGGGGGACCGTGGCTACACCTTC	CASSFAGQGDRGYTF	-	TRBV5-1	TRBJ1-2	TRBD1	15
TGTGCCAGCAGCCAAAATCAGGGGAACACCATATATTTT	CASSQNQGNTIYF	few	TRBV16	TRBJ1-3	-	13
TGTGCCAGCAGTGATATAAGGACTAGCGGCACCTACGAGCAGTACTTC	CASSDIRTSGTYEQYF	-	TRBV2	TRBJ2-7	TRBD2	16
TGTGCCAGCCGGCGTTCGGGGGCGTTCACCGGGGAGCTGTTTTTT	CASRRSGAFTGELFF	-	TRBV7-9	TRBJ2-2	-	15
TGTGCCAGCACCCGGACCGAGGGGGCCTATGGCTACACCTTC	CASTRTEGAYGYTF	-	TRBV2	TRBJ1-2	TRBD1	14
TGCGCCAGCAGCTTTGGGACAGGCAGCGGGAGGGCCCCCGAGCAGTACTTC	CASSFGTGSGRAPEQYF	-	TRBV5-1	TRBJ2-7	TRBD2	17